Below, 17 T cell receptor beta chains from the same sample are listed, as sequenced in a study of cytomegalovirus exposure and HLA in healthy donors (dated by TCRdb to 2017 to 2019). The method behind the library was the immunoSEQ multiplex PCR assay. For the multiplex PCR, a mixture combining 60 forward primers for TCR Vbeta segments and 13 reverse primers for TCR Jbeta segments was used. TCRdb obtained this table from immuneACCESS and retained in-frame rearrangements with V and J assigned. These tables miss some clones; where compared with another copy, unresolved V genes account for less than half of the shortfall, and the remainder is unexplained. Within this sample are about 140,000 clones, with about four fifths of them counted one time only. The ten biggest clones cover around 4.8% of the sample. Input material: PBMCs. These receptors all stem from a man aged 30 to 45 in good health.

The rearrangement links TRBV19 to TRBJ2-7; 7 positions match TRBD2. This CDR3 has 13 residues. Germline V gives CDR1 LNHDA, CDR2 SQIVND (reference sequence). Trimming at V came to 6 bases and at J to 3 bases, leaving 5 bases not matched to a gene. CDR3 protein: CASSLGLVYEQYF. CDR3 bases: TGTGCCAGTAGCCTAGGACTAGTCTACGAGCAGTACTTC.

The CDR3 protein is CASSKFRTALDEQYF. CDR3 sequence (DNA): TGTGCCAGCAGCAAATTCCGAACGGCGCTAGACGAGCAGTACTTC. This chain connects TRBV21-1 to TRBJ2-7; TRBD2 is the table's D call and was not checked against the DNA. TRBV21-1 is assigned pseudogene status. The CDR3 is made up of 15 amino acids.

This sequence joins TRBV28 and TRBJ2-7, with a weak D call TRBD2 (5 bases). The CDR3 is made up of 12 amino acids. Germline V gives CDR1 MDHEN, CDR2 SYDVKM. Trimming took 8 bases from V and 4 from J, leaving 12 bases between them. The CDR3, as DNA: TGTGCCAGCCTTACCCCGGGGTACGAGCAGTACTTC. Translated, it gives CASLTPGYEQYF.

The CDR3 is CASSSSGYTDTQYF. CDR3 DNA sequence: TGTGCCAGCAGTTCCTCGGGGTACACAGATACGCAGTATTTT. The rearrangement joins TRBV7-9 to TRBJ2-3; TRBD2 might be the D (5 bases). This CDR3 has 14 amino acids. Trimming took 6 bases from V and 2 from J, leaving 12 bases between them. The germline CDR1 and CDR2 sequences are SEHNR and FQNEAQ (reference sequence).

This CDR3 reads CASGLSPGQYEQYF. CDR3 DNA: TGTGCTAGTGGTTTGAGTCCAGGGCAATACGAGCAGTACTTC. V and J are TRBV12-5 and TRBJ2-5, with a tentative D call TRBD1 (5 bases). The J call may be faulty, since TRBJ2-7 better matches the DNA end. CDR3 size: 14 residues. CDR1 LGHNT and CDR2 FRNRAP come from the germline V gene.

This clone has only one observation. The chain uses TRBV11-2 and TRBJ2-7; D is ambiguous. With 2 bases removed from V and 5 bases from J, the gap between germline ends came to 10 bases. Germline CDR1 is SGHAT and CDR2 is FQNNGV. The CDR3 runs to 13 residues. The CDR3 reads CASSLWLLDEQYF. In DNA form, the CDR3 reads TGTGCCAGCAGCTTATGGCTCCTGGACGAGCAGTACTTC.

This clone was found a few times. The V gene is TRBV5-7, the J gene TRBJ2-7, with 13 bases that match TRBD2. TRBV5-7 is marked as an open reading frame, function uncertain. This CDR3 is 15 amino acids long. Losses at the gene ends were 5 bases for V and 4 bases for J; bases not matched to a gene: 6. Here the CDR3 DNA reads TGTGCCAGCAGGTCCGGGACTAGCGGGGTTTACGAGCAGTACTTC. It translates to CASRSGTSGVYEQYF.

The chain has TRBV28 and TRBJ2-1, with 7 bases that match TRBD2. The germline V gene has CDR1 MDHEN and CDR2 SYDVKM. The CDR3 extends over 18 amino acids. V shed 2 bases and J 2 bases; nucleotides not matched to a gene: 12. For the CDR3, the DNA is TGTGCCAGCAGTTTAGTTTTATGGCGGGGAGGGACCTACAATGAGCAGTTCTTC. Protein sequence: CASSLVLWRGGTYNEQFF.

V usage is TRBV7-2 and J usage is TRBJ1-3, with a possible D match to TRBD1 (6 bases). In germline, CDR1 is SGHTA, CDR2 FQGNSA. This CDR3 has 18 residues. V was shortened by 4 bases and J by 4 bases, with 23 bases between the two germline ends. CDR3 sequence: CASSSQFYREQKGNTIYF. The DNA of the CDR3 is TGTGCCAGCAGCTCACAATTTTACAGGGAACAGAAAGGAAACACCATATATTTT. Supplemented by reference TRBV7-2 and TRBJ1-3, the full variable domain reads GAGVSQSPSNKVTEKGKDVELRCDPISGHTALYWYRQSLGQGLEFLIYFQGNSAPDKSGLPSDRFSAERTGGSVSTLTIQRTQQEDSAVYLCASSSQFYREQKGNTIYFGEGSWLTVV.

The V and J genes are TRBV7-8 and TRBJ2-1, with TRBD1 matching 10 bases. This CDR3 has 15 amino acids. The germline V gene encodes CDR1 SGHVS and CDR2 FQNEAQ. The V gene end was trimmed by 2 bases and the J gene end by 7 bases; junction bases not matched to a gene: 5. Written as DNA, the CDR3 is TGTGCCAGCAGCTTAAGACAGGGGGCGCGGAATGAGCAGTTCTTC. This gives the protein CASSLRQGARNEQFF.

This rearrangement joins TRBV7-9 to TRBJ2-3; D is uncertain. The CDR3 has 13 residues. The V and J ends lost 8 bases and 6 bases respectively, with 15 bases between them. Germline-derived CDR1 and CDR2 are SEHNR and FQNEAQ (reference sequence). For the CDR3, the DNA is TGTGCCAGCGGTGGTGTAGCACGGGATACGCAGTATTTT. Amino acid sequence: CASGGVARDTQYF.

V gene TRBV28 combines with J gene TRBJ2-5; 11 bases align to TRBD2. The length of the CDR3 is 21 residues. Germline lookup yields CDR1 MDHEN and CDR2 SYDVKM. Germline trimming cut 6 bases from V and 5 bases from J; bases unmatched to any gene: 26. The CDR3 reads CASSPPSYSGRAREGVETQYF. CDR3 bases: TGTGCCAGCAGCCCCCCTTCCTATAGCGGGAGGGCGAGAGAGGGTGTGGAGACCCAGTACTTC.

On this clone itself: Distinct nucleotide sequences in the sample also encode this CDR3. The chain is built from TRBV19 and TRBJ1-5; 10 nucleotides line up with TRBD1. After removal of 9 bases from V and 4 bases from J, the junction contained 3 bases not matched to a gene. CDR1 and CDR2 (germline): LNHDA, SQIVND (reference sequence). There are 13 residues in the CDR3. This CDR3 reads CASRGQGNQPQHF. The CDR3, as DNA: TGTGCCAGCAGGGGACAGGGGAATCAGCCCCAGCATTTT.

Only a few counts were recorded for this clone. The chain combines TRBV19 with TRBJ2-7; 7 positions agree with TRBD2. The CDR3 contains 14 residues. CDR1 LNHDA and CDR2 SQIVND come from the germline V gene (reference sequence). J lost 2 bases, V lost 10 bases, and 11 bases had no gene match. CDR3 coding DNA: TGTGCCACTGGGCGGAGCGGGGCAGCCTACGAGCAGTACTTC. Protein product: CATGRSGAAYEQYF. Drawing the rest from reference TRBV19 and TRBJ2-7, the complete variable domain is DGGITQSPKYLFRKEGQNVTLSCEQNLNHDAMYWYRQDPGQGLRLIYYSQIVNDFQKGDIAEGYSVSREKKESFPLTVTSAQKNPTAFYLCATGRSGAAYEQYFGPGTRLTVT.

This chain joins TRBV4-2 and TRBJ1-1; no reliable D call. Germline V lookup: CDR1 LGHNA, CDR2 YNFKEQ. There are 13 residues in the CDR3. The V gene lost 4 bases and the J gene lost 4 bases, with 10 bases spanning the gap. The CDR3: CASSLDSGTEAFF. CDR3 sequence (DNA): TGTGCCAGCAGCCTAGATTCAGGCACTGAAGCTTTCTTT.

The chain combines TRBV7-3 with TRBJ1-1, with 7 positions matching TRBD1. Trimming at V came to 4 bases and at J to 4 bases, leaving 6 bases not matched to a gene. Germline-derived CDR1 and CDR2 are SGHTA and FQGTGA. CDR3 length: 14 amino acids. The CDR3 DNA reads as TGTGCCAGCAGCTACGACAGGGCGAGCACTGAAGCTTTCTTT. Amino acids: CASSYDRASTEAFF.

This clone was seen once. The V call is TRBV7-3, the J call TRBJ2-3; TRBD2 agrees at 12 bases. Germline-derived CDR1 and CDR2 are SGHTA and FQGTGA. This CDR3 has 15 residues. The junction had 4 bases not matched to a gene; V was cut back by 4 bases and J by 5 bases. The CDR3 DNA reads TGTGCCAGCAGCTCTAGCGGGAGGGCTGTAGATACGCAGTATTTT. It codes for CASSSSGRAVDTQYF.